The 16 T cell receptor beta chains below come from one sample, sequenced in a study of blood T cell repertoires in COVID-19. Using immunoSEQ multiplex PCR, the repertoire was profiled, and TCRdb retains in-frame clones only, with some absent. In the table there are around 100,000 clones, approximately 88% of which are singletons. Sequencing was carried out using peripheral blood. The receptor source for this set is a woman aged 55-69 years with acute or convalescent COVID-19.

The chain uses TRBV9 and TRBJ2-1; TRBD2 matches at 8 bases. The CDR3 sequence is 15 residues long. CDR1 and CDR2 from the germline V gene are SGDLS and YYNGEE. Trimming removed 0 bases from V and 4 bases from J; junction bases left unmatched: 3. The CDR3 DNA reads TGTGCCAGCAGCGTAGGGAGCGGGAGTTACAATGAGCAGTTCTTC. Amino acids: CASSVGSGSYNEQFF. The full variable domain, completed using reference TRBV9 and TRBJ2-1, is DSGVTQTPKHLITATGQRVTLRCSPRSGDLSVYWYQQSLDQGLQFLIQYYNGEERAKGNILERFSAQQFPDLHSELNLSSLELGDSALYFCASSVGSGSYNEQFFGPGTRLTVL.

This chain connects TRBV20-1 to TRBJ2-7; D is undetermined. The V end lost 1 base, the J end lost 5 bases, and 6 bases lay between the germline ends. Germline lookup yields CDR1 DFQATT and CDR2 SNEGSKA (reference sequence). This CDR3 contains 11 residues. CDR3: CSARVGDEQYF. Written as DNA, the CDR3 is TGCAGTGCTAGAGTCGGTGACGAGCAGTACTTC.

The genes are TRBV29-1 and TRBJ1-2; possible D gene TRBD1, 5 bases. There are 13 residues in the CDR3. Germline CDR1 reads SQVTM; CDR2 reads ANQGSEA. V was shortened by 6 bases and J by 5 bases, with 16 bases between the two germline ends. The CDR3 protein is CSVGGGERYGYTF. The CDR3 DNA reads as TGCAGCGTCGGCGGGGGAGAAAGGTATGGCTACACCTTC.

The chain carries TRBV6-1 and TRBJ2-1, with unresolved D. Trimming pared 0 bases from V and 3 bases from J, leaving 15 bases between. The germline CDR1 and CDR2 sequences are MNHNS and SASEGT. This CDR3 has 17 residues. CDR3 loop: CASSEAPEVKYYNEQFF. CDR3 bases: TGTGCCAGCAGTGAAGCCCCCGAGGTAAAGTACTACAATGAGCAGTTCTTC.

The CDR3 sequence: CASSQVGSSSYNEQFF. In DNA, the CDR3 is TGTGCCAGCAGCCAAGTGGGGAGTAGCTCCTACAATGAGCAGTTCTTC. This chain links TRBV14 with TRBJ2-1; D perhaps matches TRBD2 (5 bases). The CDR3 has 16 residues. The germline V gene encodes CDR1 SGHDN and CDR2 FVKESK. Trimming took off 1 base at V and 0 bases at J, with 10 bases between the two ends.

The chain employs TRBV12-2 and TRBJ2-2; TRBD2, as called in the table, went unchecked against the DNA. TRBV12-2 is tagged as a pseudogene. The length of the CDR3 is 18 residues. CDR3 loop: CASRLWVGFDRLSGELFF. As DNA, the CDR3 is TGTGCAAGTCGCTTATGGGTCGGGTTCGACCGGTTGTCCGGGGAGCTGTTTTTT.

The chain links TRBV11-2 to TRBJ1-1, with no clear D. Germline V CDR1 and CDR2: SGHAT, FQNNGV. The CDR3 totals 13 residues. Trimming took off 1 base at V and 1 base at J, with 4 bases between the two ends. The CDR3 region has the DNA TGTGCCAGCAGCTTAGGGGCGAACACTGAAGCTTTCTTT. It encodes CASSLGANTEAFF.

This clone has a handful of counts. The chain combines TRBV10-3 with TRBJ2-2, with no clear D. Trimming stripped 7 bases from V and 1 base from J, with 4 bases between. Germline CDR1 and CDR2: ENHRY and SYGVKD. This CDR3 is 12 amino acids long. In DNA, the CDR3 is TGTGCCATCAACGGGAACACCGGGGAGCTGTTTTTT. It specifies CAINGNTGELFF.

The chain links TRBV11-2 to TRBJ2-7, with 8 positions matching TRBD2. The CDR3 is 15 amino acids. After removal of 2 bases from V and 1 base from J, the junction contained 4 bases not matched to a gene. The germline CDR1 and CDR2 sequences are SGHAT and FQNNGV. The CDR3 protein is CASSLMSSGSYEQYF. The CDR3 DNA reads as TGTGCCAGCAGCTTAATGTCTAGCGGGTCCTACGAGCAGTACTTC. The full variable domain, its missing parts supplied by reference TRBV11-2 and TRBJ2-7, is EAGVAQSPRYKIIEKRQSVAFWCNPISGHATLYWYQQILGQGPKLLIQFQNNGVVDDSQLPKDRFSAERLKGVDSTLKIQPAKLEDSAVYLCASSLMSSGSYEQYFGPGTRLTVT.

This chain connects TRBV19 to TRBJ1-2; possibly TRBD1 for D (5 bases). Germline lookup yields CDR1 LNHDA and CDR2 SQIVND (reference sequence). Trimming removed 8 bases at V and 0 bases at J, with 10 bases between. The length of the CDR3 is 13 residues. In DNA form, the CDR3 reads TGTGCCAGTCGGAGGGGTACTAACTATGGCTACACCTTC. Translated: CASRRGTNYGYTF.

The chain combines TRBV5-1 with TRBJ2-3; 10 nucleotides agree with TRBD2. Germline V gene data show CDR1 as SGHRS and CDR2 as YFSETQ. This CDR3 region has 19 residues. The V and J ends lost 3 bases and 0 bases, in that order; junction bases with no gene match: 13. CDR3 loop: CASSSTSGILSSSTDTQYF. CDR3 DNA: TGCGCCAGCAGCTCCACTAGCGGGATCCTCTCCTCTAGCACAGATACGCAGTATTTT.

The chain recombines TRBV19 with TRBJ2-1, with 8 bases that match TRBD2. With V trimmed by 6 bases and J by 2 bases, 6 bases remained unmatched. Looked up from germline, CDR1 is LNHDA and CDR2 is SQIVND (reference sequence). The CDR3 consists of 15 residues. DNA for the CDR3: TGTGCCAGTAGCACGGGGGGGAGAACCTACAATGAGCAGTTCTTC. Encoded protein: CASSTGGRTYNEQFF. The full variable domain, completed using reference TRBV19 and TRBJ2-1, is DGGITQSPKYLFRKEGQNVTLSCEQNLNHDAMYWYRQDPGQGLRLIYYSQIVNDFQKGDIAEGYSVSREKKESFPLTVTSAQKNPTAFYLCASSTGGRTYNEQFFGPGTRLTVL.

The V gene is TRBV29-1, the J gene TRBJ2-6; 7 bases agree with TRBD1. From germline, CDR1 is SQVTM and CDR2 ANQGSEA. V lost 5 bases to trimming and J lost 0 bases; unmatched junction nucleotides: 1. This CDR3 has 14 residues. The CDR3 DNA reads TGCAGCGTTACAGGGGACTCTGGGGCCAACGTCCTGACTTTC. Translation: CSVTGDSGANVLTF.

The CDR3 reads CASSLEQYNYGYTF. In DNA, the CDR3 is TGTGCCAGCAGCTTAGAACAGTATAACTATGGCTACACCTTC. This chain uses TRBV7-9 with TRBJ1-2, with unresolved D. Germline V gene lookup returns CDR1 SEHNR and CDR2 FQNEAQ (reference sequence). Trimming took off 1 base at V and 1 base at J, with 7 bases between the two ends. The CDR3 spans 14 residues. Supplemented by reference TRBV7-9 and TRBJ1-2, the full variable domain reads DTGVSQNPRHKITKRGQNVTFRCDPISEHNRLYWYRQTLGQGPEFLTYFQNEAQLEKSRLLSDRFSAERPKGSFSTLEIQRTEQGDSAMYLCASSLEQYNYGYTFGSGTRLTVV.

In this sample, this clone turned up once. The chain links TRBV18 to TRBJ1-5, with 7 bases aligning to TRBD1. The germline CDR1 and CDR2 sequences are KGHSH and LQKENI. CDR3 length equals 14 residues. V trimming: 1 base; J trimming: 5 bases; junction bases outside the gene matches: 2. The CDR3 DNA follows: TGTGCCAGCTCACCACAGGGGGCCGATCAGCCCCAGCATTTT. Protein sequence: CASSPQGADQPQHF. The full variable domain, completed using reference TRBV18 and TRBJ1-5, is NAGVMQNPRHLVRRRGQEARLRCSPMKGHSHVYWYRQLPEEGLKFMVYLQKENIIDESGMPKERFSAEFPKEGPSILRIQQVVRGDSAAYFCASSPQGADQPQHFGDGTRLSIL.

The genes are TRBV28 and TRBJ2-5; D may be TRBD1 (6 bases). The length of the CDR3 is 16 residues. The germline gives CDR1 MDHEN, CDR2 SYDVKM. The V end was cut by 4 bases, the J end by 1 base, with 16 bases between. The DNA for the CDR3 is TGTGCCAGCAGTTCCCGAATAACAGGGCTCCAAGAGACCCAGTACTTC. This sequence encodes CASSSRITGLQETQYF.